This TCR beta chain stems from a study of T cell repertoires in cytomegalovirus infection. Study-level information: CMV epitopes in the study were HLA-C-restricted (recently identified) and HLA-B-restricted (well studied). Indicated by public TCR beta signatures were CMV infection and matching HLA type.

J was trimmed by 0 bases and V by 6 bases; bases with no gene match: 8. Germline V gives CDR1 DFQATT, CDR2 SNEGSKA (reference sequence). This CDR3 comprises 15 residues. Study conclusions and caveats: Dominating the ex vivo response were HLA-C-restricted CMV-specific TCR beta clonotypes. Summed public TCR beta family frequency identified CMV carriers bearing the relevant HLA.

This clonotype was counted between two and nine times. Its antigen is as yet unknown. In TCRdb, the reads were re-called with MiXCR into one record per CDR3 protein. The data hold around 310,000 distinct CDR3 sequences, with almost 30% observed a single time. This specimen consisted of cultured PBMCs, obtained from culture after CMV antigen stimulation. The V and J genes are TRBV20-1 and TRBJ2-3, with 8 bases matching TRBD2. This receptor was taken from a human donor in good health (CMV status not recorded). Some clones in this sample may be carry-over from other donors' samples. CDR3 in DNA: TGCAGTGCCCGCGTAGCGGGGTCTAGCACAGATACGCAGTATTTT. Translation: CSARVAGSSTDTQYF.